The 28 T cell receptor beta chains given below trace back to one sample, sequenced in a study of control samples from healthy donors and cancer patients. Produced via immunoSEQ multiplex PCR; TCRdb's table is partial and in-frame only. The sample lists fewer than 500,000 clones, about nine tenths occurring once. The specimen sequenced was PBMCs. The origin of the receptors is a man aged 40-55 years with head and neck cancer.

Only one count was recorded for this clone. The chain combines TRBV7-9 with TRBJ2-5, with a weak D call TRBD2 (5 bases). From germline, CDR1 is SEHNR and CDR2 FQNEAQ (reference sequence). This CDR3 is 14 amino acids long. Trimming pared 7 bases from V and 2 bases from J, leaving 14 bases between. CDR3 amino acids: CASTKAGGQETQYF. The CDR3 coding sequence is TGTGCCAGCACCAAAGCCGGAGGACAAGAGACCCAGTACTTC.

The CDR3 DNA is TGTGCCTGGAGCCCAGGGGCGAACACCGGGGAGCTGTTTTTT. Its translation: CAWSPGANTGELFF. The rearrangement joins TRBV30 to TRBJ2-2; D is perhaps TRBD1 (6 bases). Trimming removed 3 bases from V and 0 bases from J, with 8 bases in between. CDR1 GTSNPN and CDR2 SVGIG come from the germline V gene (reference sequence). The CDR3 spans 14 residues.

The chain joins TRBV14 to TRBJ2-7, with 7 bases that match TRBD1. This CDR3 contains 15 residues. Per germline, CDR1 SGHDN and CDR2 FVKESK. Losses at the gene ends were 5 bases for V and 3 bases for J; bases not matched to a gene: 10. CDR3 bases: TGTGCCAGCAGCGGGATGACAGGGCCTGTCTACGAGCAGTACTTC. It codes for CASSGMTGPVYEQYF.

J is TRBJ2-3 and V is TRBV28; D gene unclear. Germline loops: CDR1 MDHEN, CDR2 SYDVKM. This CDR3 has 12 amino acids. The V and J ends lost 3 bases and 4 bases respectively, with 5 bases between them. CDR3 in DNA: TGTGCCAGCAGTTTTTTCCCAGATACGCAGTATTTT. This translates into CASSFFPDTQYF.

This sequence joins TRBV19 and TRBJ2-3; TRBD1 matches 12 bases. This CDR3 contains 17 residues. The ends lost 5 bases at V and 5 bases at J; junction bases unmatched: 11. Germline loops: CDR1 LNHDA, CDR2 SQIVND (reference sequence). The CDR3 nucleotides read TGTGCCAGTAGTGAACGAAGGGACAGGGGGCGCGGAGATACGCAGTATTTT. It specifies CASSERRDRGRGDTQYF. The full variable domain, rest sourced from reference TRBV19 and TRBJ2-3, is DGGITQSPKYLFRKEGQNVTLSCEQNLNHDAMYWYRQDPGQGLRLIYYSQIVNDFQKGDIAEGYSVSREKKESFPLTVTSAQKNPTAFYLCASSERRDRGRGDTQYFGPGTRLTVL.

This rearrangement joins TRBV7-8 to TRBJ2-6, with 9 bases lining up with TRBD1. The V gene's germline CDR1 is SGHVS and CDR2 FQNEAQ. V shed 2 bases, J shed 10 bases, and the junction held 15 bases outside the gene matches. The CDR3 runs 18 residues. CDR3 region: CASSLPRQGGVQGNVLTF. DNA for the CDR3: TGTGCCAGCAGCTTACCCCGACAGGGGGGAGTCCAAGGTAACGTCCTGACTTTC.

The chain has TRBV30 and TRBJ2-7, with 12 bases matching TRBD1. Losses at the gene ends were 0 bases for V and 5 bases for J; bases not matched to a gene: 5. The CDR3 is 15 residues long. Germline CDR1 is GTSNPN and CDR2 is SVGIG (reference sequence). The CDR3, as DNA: TGTGCCTGGAGTGTTTTGGGACAGGGGGCCCACGAGCAGTACTTC. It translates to CAWSVLGQGAHEQYF.

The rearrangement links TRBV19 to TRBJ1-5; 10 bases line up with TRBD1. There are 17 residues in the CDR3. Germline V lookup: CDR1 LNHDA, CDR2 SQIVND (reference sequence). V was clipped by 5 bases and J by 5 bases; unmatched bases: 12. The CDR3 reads CASSGSDRGAGYQPQHF. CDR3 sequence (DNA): TGTGCCAGTAGTGGTTCGGACAGGGGGGCGGGTTATCAGCCCCAGCATTTT. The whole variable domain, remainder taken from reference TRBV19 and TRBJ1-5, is DGGITQSPKYLFRKEGQNVTLSCEQNLNHDAMYWYRQDPGQGLRLIYYSQIVNDFQKGDIAEGYSVSREKKESFPLTVTSAQKNPTAFYLCASSGSDRGAGYQPQHFGDGTRLSIL.

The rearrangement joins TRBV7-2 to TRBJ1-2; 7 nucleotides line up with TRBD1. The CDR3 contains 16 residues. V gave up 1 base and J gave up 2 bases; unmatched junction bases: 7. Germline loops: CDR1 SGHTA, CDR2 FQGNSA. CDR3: CASSLDPVGGNYGYTF. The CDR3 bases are TGTGCCAGCAGCTTAGACCCAGTAGGGGGCAACTATGGCTACACCTTC.

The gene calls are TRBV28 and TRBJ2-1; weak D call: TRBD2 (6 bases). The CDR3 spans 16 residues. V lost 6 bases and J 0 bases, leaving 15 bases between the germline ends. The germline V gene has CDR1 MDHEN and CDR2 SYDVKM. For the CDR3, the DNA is TGTGCCAGCAGCCTCTTAGGGGAGGCCTCCTACAATGAGCAGTTCTTC. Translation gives CASSLLGEASYNEQFF.

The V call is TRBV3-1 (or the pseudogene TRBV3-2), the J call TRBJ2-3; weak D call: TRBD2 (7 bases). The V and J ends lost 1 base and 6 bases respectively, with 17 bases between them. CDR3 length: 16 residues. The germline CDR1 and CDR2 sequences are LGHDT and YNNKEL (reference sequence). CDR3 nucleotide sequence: TGTGCCAGCAGCCAAGCTGGGGGGGCTAGGAAGGATACGCAGTATTTT. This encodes CASSQAGGARKDTQYF.

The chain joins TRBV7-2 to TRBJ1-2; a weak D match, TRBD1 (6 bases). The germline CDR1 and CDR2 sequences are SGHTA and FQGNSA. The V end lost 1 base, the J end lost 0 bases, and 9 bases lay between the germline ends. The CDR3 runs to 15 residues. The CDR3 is CASSLDRTANYGYTF. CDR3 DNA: TGTGCCAGCAGCTTAGATCGGACAGCTAACTATGGCTACACCTTC.

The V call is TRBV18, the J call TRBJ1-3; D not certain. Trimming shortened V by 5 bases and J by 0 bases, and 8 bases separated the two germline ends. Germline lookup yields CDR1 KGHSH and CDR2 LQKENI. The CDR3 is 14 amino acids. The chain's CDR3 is CASSMGNSGNTIYF. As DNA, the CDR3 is TGTGCCAGCTCAATGGGAAACTCTGGAAACACCATATATTTT.

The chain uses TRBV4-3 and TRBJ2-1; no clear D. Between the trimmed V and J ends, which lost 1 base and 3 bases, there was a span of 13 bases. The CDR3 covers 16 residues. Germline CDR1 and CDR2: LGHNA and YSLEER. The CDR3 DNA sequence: TGCGCCAGCAGCCAAGGGGAAAGCCCCCTCTACAATGAGCAGTTCTTC. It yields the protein CASSQGESPLYNEQFF.

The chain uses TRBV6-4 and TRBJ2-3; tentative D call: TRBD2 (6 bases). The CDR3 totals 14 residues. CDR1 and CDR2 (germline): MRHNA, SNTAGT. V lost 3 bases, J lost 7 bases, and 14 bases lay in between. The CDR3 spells CASSEGGRPNTQYF. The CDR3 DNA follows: TGTGCCAGCAGTGAGGGGGGACGGCCCAATACGCAGTATTTT.

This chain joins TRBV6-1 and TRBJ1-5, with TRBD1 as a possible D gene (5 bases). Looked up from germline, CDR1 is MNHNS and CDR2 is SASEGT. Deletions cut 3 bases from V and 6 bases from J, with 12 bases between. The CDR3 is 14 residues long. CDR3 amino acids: CASSERGGPQPQHF. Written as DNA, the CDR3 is TGTGCCAGCAGTGAGAGGGGAGGGCCTCAGCCCCAGCATTTT.

The CDR3: CAWSVPRGMVDFATDTQYF. The CDR3 region has the DNA TGTGCCTGGAGTGTACCCCGGGGGATGGTGGATTTTGCCACAGATACGCAGTATTTT. This chain links TRBV30 with TRBJ2-3; a possible D gene is TRBD2 (6 bases). Per the germline V gene, CDR1 is GTSNPN and CDR2 is SVGIG (reference sequence). V was cut by 0 bases and J by 2 bases, with 24 bases left in between. The CDR3 has 19 amino acids.

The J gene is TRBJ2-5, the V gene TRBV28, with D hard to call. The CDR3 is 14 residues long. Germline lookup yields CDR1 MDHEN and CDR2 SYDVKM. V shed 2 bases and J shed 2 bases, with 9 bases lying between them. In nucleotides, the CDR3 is TGTGCCAGCAGTTTAAGGGTGGAGCAAGAGACCCAGTACTTC. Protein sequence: CASSLRVEQETQYF.

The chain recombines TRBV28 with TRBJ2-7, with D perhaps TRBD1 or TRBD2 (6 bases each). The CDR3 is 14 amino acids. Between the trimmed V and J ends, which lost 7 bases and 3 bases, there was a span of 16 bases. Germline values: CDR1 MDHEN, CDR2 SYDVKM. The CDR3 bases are TGTGCCAGCATGGGGGGCAGGGTGATCTACGAGCAGTACTTC. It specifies CASMGGRVIYEQYF. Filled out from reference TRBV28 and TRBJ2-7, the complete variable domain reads DVKVTQSSRYLVKRTGEKVFLECVQDMDHENMFWYRQDPGLGLRLIYFSYDVKMKEKGDIPEGYSVSREKKERFSLILESASTNQTSMYLCASMGGRVIYEQYFGPGTRLTVT.

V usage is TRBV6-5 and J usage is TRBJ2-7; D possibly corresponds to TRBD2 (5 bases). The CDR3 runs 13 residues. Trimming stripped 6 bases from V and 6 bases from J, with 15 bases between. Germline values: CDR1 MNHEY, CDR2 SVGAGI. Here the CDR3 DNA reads TGTGCCAGCAGCCAAGGGCGGGTACGCGAGCAGTACTTC. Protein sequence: CASSQGRVREQYF.

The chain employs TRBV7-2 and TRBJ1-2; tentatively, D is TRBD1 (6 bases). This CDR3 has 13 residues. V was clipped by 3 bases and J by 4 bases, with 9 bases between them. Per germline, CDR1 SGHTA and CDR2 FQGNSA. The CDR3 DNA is TGTGCCAGCAGCTTCGACAGGAGCTATGGCTACACCTTC. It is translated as CASSFDRSYGYTF.

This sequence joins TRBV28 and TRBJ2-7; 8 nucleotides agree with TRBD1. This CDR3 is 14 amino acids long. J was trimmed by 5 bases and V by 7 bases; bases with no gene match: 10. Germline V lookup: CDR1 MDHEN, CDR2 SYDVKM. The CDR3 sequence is CASNIEGQGDEQYF. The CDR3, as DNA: TGTGCCAGCAATATAGAAGGACAGGGCGACGAGCAGTACTTC.

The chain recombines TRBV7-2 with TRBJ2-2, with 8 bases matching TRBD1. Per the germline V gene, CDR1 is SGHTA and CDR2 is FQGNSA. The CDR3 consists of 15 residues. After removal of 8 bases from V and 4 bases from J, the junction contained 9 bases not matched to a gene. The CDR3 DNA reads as TGTGCCAGCGATTCGGGACAGGACCTCACCGGGGAGCTGTTTTTT. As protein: CASDSGQDLTGELFF. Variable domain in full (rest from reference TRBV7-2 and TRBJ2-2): GAGVSQSPSNKVTEKGKDVELRCDPISGHTALYWYRQSLGQGLEFLIYFQGNSAPDKSGLPSDRFSAERTGGSVSTLTIQRTQQEDSAVYLCASDSGQDLTGELFFGEGSRLTVL.

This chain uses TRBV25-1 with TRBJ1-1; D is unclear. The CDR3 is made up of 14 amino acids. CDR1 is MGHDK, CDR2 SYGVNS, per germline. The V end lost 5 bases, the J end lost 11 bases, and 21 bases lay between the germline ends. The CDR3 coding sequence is TGTGCCAGCAGTCTAACCCCGGCCCAATCGGGGGCTTTCTTT. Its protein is CASSLTPAQSGAFF.

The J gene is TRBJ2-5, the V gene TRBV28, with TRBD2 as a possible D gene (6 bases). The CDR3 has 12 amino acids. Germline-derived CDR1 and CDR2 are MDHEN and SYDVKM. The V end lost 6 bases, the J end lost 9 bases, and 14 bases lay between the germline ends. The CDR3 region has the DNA TGTGCCAGCAGCCTCGAGTCGGGGGCCCAGTACTTC. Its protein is CASSLESGAQYF.

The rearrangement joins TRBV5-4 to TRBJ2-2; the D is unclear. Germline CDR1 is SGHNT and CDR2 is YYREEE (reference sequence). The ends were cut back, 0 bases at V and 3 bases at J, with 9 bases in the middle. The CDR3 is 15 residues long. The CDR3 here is CASSLAFGDTGELFF. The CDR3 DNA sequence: TGTGCCAGCAGCTTGGCGTTTGGGGACACCGGGGAGCTGTTTTTT.

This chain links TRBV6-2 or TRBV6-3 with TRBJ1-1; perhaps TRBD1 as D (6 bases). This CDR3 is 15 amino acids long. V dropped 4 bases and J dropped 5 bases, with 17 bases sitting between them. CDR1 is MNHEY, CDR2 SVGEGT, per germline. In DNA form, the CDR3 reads TGTGCCAGCAGTTCCCAACAGGGAGGGGCTACTGAAGCTTTCTTT. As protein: CASSSQQGGATEAFF.

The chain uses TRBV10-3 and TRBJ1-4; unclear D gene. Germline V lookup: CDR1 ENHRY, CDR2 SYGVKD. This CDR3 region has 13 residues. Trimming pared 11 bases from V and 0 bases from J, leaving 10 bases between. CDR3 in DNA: TGTGCCTCCAGCGGTGCAACTAATGAAAAACTGTTTTTT. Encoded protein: CASSGATNEKLFF.